These 5 T cell receptor beta chains originate from one sample sequenced in a study of blood T cell repertoires in COVID-19. The data were produced by immunoSEQ multiplex PCR, yet TCRdb's version contains in-frame clones alone and is incomplete. Of 200,000 to 250,000 clones listed, 80% to 90% were seen once; the top ten hold 8.5% to 12%. The source material was peripheral blood. The receptors were sampled from an elderly woman with acute or convalescent COVID-19.

The V gene is TRBV9, the J gene TRBJ1-5, with D tentatively TRBD1 (6 bases). V shed 4 bases and J shed 2 bases, with 13 bases lying between them. The CDR3 runs 15 residues. Germline CDR1 reads SGDLS; CDR2 reads YYNGEE. The CDR3 protein is CASSPSAGGNQPQHF. The DNA of the CDR3 is TGTGCCAGCAGCCCCTCAGCAGGGGGCAATCAGCCCCAGCATTTT.

The chain employs TRBV10-3 and TRBJ2-5; the D gene is possibly TRBD2 (6 bases). Per the germline V gene, CDR1 is ENHRY and CDR2 is SYGVKD. The CDR3 runs to 13 residues. The V and J ends lost 5 bases and 3 bases respectively, with 10 bases between them. The CDR3 DNA is TGTGCCATCAGTAGAGCGGGTGAAGAGACCCAGTACTTC. Amino acid sequence: CAISRAGEETQYF.

The rearrangement links TRBV19 to TRBJ1-6; TRBD1 aligns across 11 bases. J gave up 7 bases and V 5 bases, and 4 bases lay outside the gene matches. This CDR3 region has 15 residues. Germline CDR1 reads LNHDA; CDR2 reads SQIVND (reference sequence). CDR3 protein: CASSAGTGGNSPLHF. CDR3 in DNA: TGTGCCAGTAGTGCCGGGACAGGGGGGAATTCACCCCTCCACTTT.

The chain links TRBV12-5 to TRBJ2-3, with D hard to call. The CDR3 runs 15 residues. Germline loops: CDR1 LGHNT, CDR2 FRNRAP. Trimming removed 1 base at V and 0 bases at J, with 8 bases between. CDR3 nucleotide sequence: TGTGCTAGTGGTTTGGGGCAGGCAAGCACAGATACGCAGTATTTT. It yields the protein CASGLGQASTDTQYF.

The chain couples TRBV2 to TRBJ2-1, with TRBD2 matching 7 bases. The CDR3 covers 12 residues. J lost 9 bases, V lost 6 bases, and 5 bases had no gene match. Germline values: CDR1 SNHLY, CDR2 FYNNEI. The CDR3 nucleotides read TGTGCCAGCAGAGAACTAGCGATTGAGCAGTTCTTC. Translating gives CASRELAIEQFF. Complete variable domain (other parts from reference TRBV2 and TRBJ2-1): EPEVTQTPSHQVTQMGQEVILRCVPISNHLYFYWYRQILGQKVEFLVSFYNNEISEKSEIFDDQFSVERPDGSNFTLKIRSTKLEDSAMYFCASRELAIEQFFGPGTRLTVL.